This entry lists 3 T cell receptor beta chains sequenced from one sample in a study of neurological immune-mediated disorders. TCRdb re-called the 5' RACE reads with MiXCR, one entry per CDR3 protein. Counted here are roughly 20,000 distinct CDR3 sequences, approximately 15% occurring once; the ten biggest clones make up approximately 7.8%. The material sequenced was CD4+ T cells from blood. The receptors derive from a woman aged 60 to 75 with HTLV-1-associated myelopathy (HAM/TSP).

This clonotype is labeled medium-sized. V gene TRBV7-2 combines with J gene TRBJ2-1, with 8 positions matching TRBD1. V was clipped by 3 bases and J by 3 bases; unmatched bases: 4. The CDR3 spans 15 residues. Germline V gene lookup returns CDR1 SGHTA and CDR2 FQGNSA. CDR3 loop: CASSFSGGFYNEQFF. CDR3 coding DNA: TGTGCCAGCAGCTTCTCAGGGGGCTTCTACAATGAGCAGTTCTTC. The full variable domain, completed using reference TRBV7-2 and TRBJ2-1, is GAGVSQSPSNKVTEKGKDVELRCDPISGHTALYWYRQSLGQGLEFLIYFQGNSAPDKSGLPSDRFSAERTGGSVSTLTIQRTQQEDSAVYLCASSFSGGFYNEQFFGPGTRLTVL.

This clonotype appeared many times. This chain joins TRBV5-4 and TRBJ1-1; D is possibly TRBD1 (5 bases). V was pared by 3 bases and J by 5 bases, with 14 bases between. CDR1 SGHNT and CDR2 YYREEE come from the germline V gene (reference sequence). This CDR3 is 14 amino acids long. The CDR3 DNA sequence: TGTGCCAGCAGCTCATCAGGGTGGAGGACTGAAGCTTTCTTT. Translated: CASSSSGWRTEAFF.

This clonotype was detected ten times or more. V gene TRBV20-1 combines with J gene TRBJ2-2; D perhaps matches TRBD1 (6 bases). The CDR3 has 15 residues. From germline, CDR1 is DFQATT and CDR2 SNEGSKA (reference sequence). Trimming pared 6 bases from V and 5 bases from J, leaving 19 bases between. CDR3 nucleotides: TGCAGTGCCAGGCTTTGGCAGGGGAAAACCGGGGAGCTGTTTTTT. It codes for CSARLWQGKTGELFF.